These 30 T cell receptor beta chains share one sample of origin, sequenced in a study of early T cells in non-severe SARS-CoV-2 infection. One entry per CDR3 protein results from TCRdb running MiXCR on the 5' RACE reads. Of 45,000 to 75,000 distinct CDR3 sequences in the sample, over 5% are singletons; the top ten hold about 6.8%. Sequenced: whole blood. The receptors were gathered from an adult who was a healthcare worker with PCR-confirmed SARS-CoV-2 infection or an uninfected control (not recorded which).

As to this clonotype: This may be a read error, as it is one base from a much larger clone. This chain joins TRBV5-6 and TRBJ2-7, with 7 bases fitting TRBD1. CDR1 is SGHDT, CDR2 YYEEEE, per germline. This CDR3 region has 14 residues. In nucleotides, the CDR3 is TGTGTCAGCAGCCCCCCGGGACAGTCCTACGAGCAGTACTTC. It yields the protein CVSSPPGQSYEQYF.

Many counts were recorded for this clonotype. This chain links TRBV20-1 with TRBJ2-1, with D perhaps given as TRBD1 or TRBD2 (5 bases each). The CDR3 consists of 15 residues. Germline V lookup: CDR1 DFQATT, CDR2 SNEGSKA (reference sequence). Between the trimmed V and J ends, which lost 3 bases and 10 bases, there was a span of 22 bases. CDR3 sequence: CSASLPRGRAEEQFF. The CDR3 nucleotides are TGCAGTGCTAGCCTCCCCCGGGGCAGGGCGGAAGAGCAGTTCTTC.

The V and J genes are TRBV7-8 and TRBJ2-2; 11 bases align to TRBD2. With 3 bases clipped from V and 6 bases from J, the junction kept 6 bases outside the gene matches. Germline CDR1 is SGHVS and CDR2 is FQNEAQ. The CDR3 has 16 residues. The CDR3, as DNA: TGTGCCAGCAGCTTTGCTAGCGGGAGGTATTCCGGGGAGCTGTTTTTT. Translated, it gives CASSFASGRYSGELFF.

The chain is built from TRBV29-1 and TRBJ2-7, with 9 bases identical to TRBD1. The CDR3 is 14 residues long. After removal of 3 bases from V and 2 bases from J, the junction contained 5 bases not matched to a gene. CDR1 is SQVTM, CDR2 ANQGSEA, per germline. CDR3: CSVETGGIPYEQYF. CDR3 bases: TGCAGCGTTGAGACAGGGGGTATCCCCTACGAGCAGTACTTC.

This clonotype was seen at least ten times. This rearrangement joins TRBV6-5 to TRBJ1-1, with D uncertain. V lost 0 bases and J lost 2, with 10 bases in between. Germline V CDR1 and CDR2: MNHEY, SVGAGI. The CDR3 runs 15 residues. For the CDR3, the DNA is TGTGCCAGCAGTTACTCAACCGGGCTTAACACTGAAGCTTTCTTT. It encodes CASSYSTGLNTEAFF.

A few counts support this clonotype. The chain recombines TRBV6-5 with TRBJ1-1, with a weak D call TRBD1 (5 bases). Trimming took off 7 bases at V and 4 bases at J, with 13 bases between the two ends. Germline CDR1 is MNHEY and CDR2 is SVGAGI. The CDR3 runs 13 residues. The CDR3 loop is CASIPPGTTEAFF. CDR3 nucleotides: TGTGCCAGCATCCCCCCAGGGACCACTGAAGCTTTCTTT.

This clonotype was detected ten times or more. This sequence joins TRBV24-1 and TRBJ2-1; 9 positions agree with TRBD1. The CDR3 totals 16 residues. V dropped 6 bases and J dropped 2; count of bases not matched to a gene: 7. Germline V CDR1 and CDR2: KGHDR, SFDVKD. The CDR3 nucleotides are TGTGCCACCAGTTCCGGGACAGGGAGTGCCTACAATGAGCAGTTCTTC. This encodes CATSSGTGSAYNEQFF.

The rearrangement uses TRBV27 and TRBJ2-3; TRBD2 aligns across 14 bases. Germline V gene lookup returns CDR1 MNHEY and CDR2 SMNVEV (reference sequence). Unmatched junction bases numbered 7, after V lost 5 bases and J lost 3 bases. The CDR3 loop spans 17 amino acids. The CDR3 nucleotides read TGTGCCAGCAGTCTGACTAGCGGGGGGGTATTTACAGATACGCAGTATTTT. Translating gives CASSLTSGGVFTDTQYF.

The chain carries TRBV7-9 and TRBJ2-1; weak D call: TRBD2 (6 bases). Trimming left V 3 bases short and J 10 bases short, with 13 bases between. The CDR3 is made up of 13 amino acids. Per germline, CDR1 SEHNR and CDR2 FQNEAQ (reference sequence). CDR3 sequence reads: CASSFAGSREQFF. Here the CDR3 DNA reads TGTGCCAGCAGCTTCGCGGGGAGCCGCGAGCAGTTCTTC.

This clonotype showed up many times. This chain connects TRBV5-1 to TRBJ2-1; 9 bases are a match to TRBD2. The J segment lost 6 bases and the V segment lost 5 bases, leaving 6 bases of the junction unmatched. Germline values: CDR1 SGHRS, CDR2 YFSETQ. The CDR3 consists of 14 residues. CDR3 loop: CASSRGGAPNEQFF. CDR3 in DNA: TGCGCCAGCAGTCGCGGGGGGGCCCCCAATGAGCAGTTCTTC.

This clonotype was detected many times. The CDR3 sequence is CASSQDPGGSGNTIYF. In DNA, the CDR3 is TGTGCCAGCAGCCAAGATCCAGGGGGCAGTGGAAACACCATATATTTT. V usage is TRBV14 and J usage is TRBJ1-3, with 8 bases identical to TRBD1. V shed 0 bases and J 3 bases; nucleotides not matched to a gene: 4. Germline loops: CDR1 SGHDN, CDR2 FVKESK. The CDR3 runs to 16 residues.

At least ten counts were recorded for this clonotype. This chain joins TRBV3-1 and TRBJ1-2, with 9 bases lining up with TRBD1. Germline CDR1 is LGHDT and CDR2 is YNNKEL (reference sequence). CDR3 length: 15 amino acids. After removal of 2 bases from V and 4 bases from J, the junction contained 5 bases not matched to a gene. CDR3 loop: CASSQSGQGSYGYTF. CDR3 in DNA: TGTGCCAGCAGCCAATCGGGACAGGGCAGCTATGGCTACACCTTC.

This clonotype came up a few times. The chain employs TRBV28 and TRBJ1-6; perhaps TRBD1 as D (5 bases). The CDR3 loop spans 15 amino acids. Germline assignment: CDR1 MDHEN and CDR2 SYDVKM. The V end was cut by 6 bases, the J end by 7 bases, with 16 bases between. Here the CDR3 DNA reads TGTGCCAGCAGGGGAGGGGCCGGGGCGAATTCACCCCTCCACTTT. Protein: CASRGGAGANSPLHF.

In this sample, this clonotype turned up many times. The rearrangement links TRBV12-3 or TRBV12-4 to TRBJ1-1, with TRBD1 identical over 7 bases. The V gene end was trimmed by 3 bases and the J gene end by 4 bases; junction bases not matched to a gene: 8. There are 15 residues in the CDR3. The CDR3 bases are TGTGCCAGCAGTTTCGGGACAGCGCAAGGCACTGAAGCTTTCTTT. Translation: CASSFGTAQGTEAFF.

There are a few counts of this clonotype. V gene TRBV5-1 combines with J gene TRBJ2-7; no reliable D call. Germline-derived CDR1 and CDR2 are SGHRS and YFSETQ. V was trimmed by 0 bases and J by 7 bases, leaving 11 bases between them. The CDR3 has 13 residues. Here the CDR3 reads CASSLENRWEQYF. DNA of the CDR3: TGCGCCAGCAGCTTGGAAAACCGCTGGGAGCAGTACTTC.

This clonotype was observed a handful of times. This chain joins TRBV6-5 and TRBJ2-5, with TRBD2 matching over 15 bases. V lost 5 bases to trimming and J lost 4 bases; unmatched junction nucleotides: 5. From germline, CDR1 is MNHEY and CDR2 SVGAGI. The CDR3 has 16 amino acids. The CDR3 DNA is TGTGCCAGCAGTCGGACTAGCGGGAGGGCCGGAGAGACCCAGTACTTC. The encoded protein is CASSRTSGRAGETQYF.

The V gene is TRBV12-5, the J gene TRBJ2-3; unclear D gene. The germline CDR1 and CDR2 sequences are LGHNT and FRNRAP. V was clipped by 2 bases and J by 1 base, with 7 bases between them. This CDR3 region has 14 residues. The CDR3 here is CASGLLVRTDTQYF. Here the CDR3 DNA reads TGTGCTAGTGGTTTGTTAGTACGCACAGATACGCAGTATTTT.

The CDR3 DNA sequence: TGTGCCAGCAGTCCACCTACAGGGGAAGGCACTGAAGCTTTCTTT. Residues: CASSPPTGEGTEAFF. V gene TRBV7-9 combines with J gene TRBJ1-1, with 7 nucleotides matching TRBD1. V was clipped by 6 bases and J by 4 bases; unmatched bases: 11. The germline gives CDR1 SEHNR, CDR2 FQNEAQ (reference sequence). The CDR3 loop spans 15 amino acids. The full variable domain, completed using reference TRBV7-9 and TRBJ1-1, is DTGVSQNPRHKITKRGQNVTFRCDPISEHNRLYWYRQTLGQGPEFLTYFQNEAQLEKSRLLSDRFSAERPKGSFSTLEIQRTEQGDSAMYLCASSPPTGEGTEAFFGQGTRLTVV.

This clonotype occurred a few times. The chain is built from TRBV10-2 and TRBJ1-3; D remains ambiguous. The CDR3 contains 13 residues. V dropped 7 bases and J dropped 4 bases, with 11 bases sitting between them. Germline assignment: CDR1 WSHSY and CDR2 SAAADI. CDR3 amino acids: CASIPPDGNTIYF. DNA for the CDR3: TGCGCCAGCATTCCCCCGGACGGAAACACCATATATTTT.

This clonotype was recorded many times. V and J are TRBV7-9 and TRBJ2-7; D ambiguous. The CDR3 covers 13 residues. Germline V gives CDR1 SEHNR, CDR2 FQNEAQ (reference sequence). V was pared by 8 bases and J by 5 bases, with 16 bases between. This CDR3 is CASQAVIGDEQYF. In DNA, the CDR3 is TGTGCCAGCCAGGCCGTGATAGGCGACGAGCAGTACTTC.

The V gene is TRBV7-9, the J gene TRBJ1-1; no firm D call. CDR3 length: 17 amino acids. The V and J ends lost 7 bases and 1 base respectively, with 22 bases between them. Germline V gene data show CDR1 as SEHNR and CDR2 as FQNEAQ (reference sequence). The CDR3 region is CASTNAGGGRGNTEAFF. CDR3 DNA sequence: TGTGCCAGCACTAACGCCGGTGGAGGTCGAGGGAACACTGAAGCTTTCTTT.

This clonotype was recorded at least ten times. The rearrangement links TRBV4-1 to TRBJ1-3; the D gene is possibly TRBD1 (6 bases). Trimming left V 3 bases short and J 4 bases short, with 16 bases between. This CDR3 region has 16 residues. Germline CDR1 is MGHRA and CDR2 is YSYEKL. The DNA for the CDR3 is TGCGCCAGCAGCCAGGGGGGAGGACAGTTGGGAAACACCATATATTTT. Translated: CASSQGGGQLGNTIYF.

The chain uses TRBV24-1 and TRBJ2-1, with D possibly matching TRBD2 (6 bases). Looked up from germline, CDR1 is KGHDR and CDR2 is SFDVKD. The CDR3 spans 15 residues. Between the trimmed V and J ends, which lost 8 bases and 7 bases, there was a span of 20 bases. CDR3 in DNA: TGTGCCACCATGGCGGGACCACCAAATCGGAATGAGCAGTTCTTC. Encoded protein: CATMAGPPNRNEQFF.

This chain links TRBV7-9 with TRBJ2-7; possibly TRBD2 for D (5 bases). Trimming cost V 5 bases and J 2 bases, with 13 bases left between them. The CDR3 sequence is 14 residues long. Germline V gene data show CDR1 as SEHNR and CDR2 as FQNEAQ (reference sequence). As DNA, the CDR3 is TGTGCCAGCAGCCCTATACCGGGGACCTACGAGCAGTACTTC. It yields the protein CASSPIPGTYEQYF.

This clonotype was counted ten times or more. J is TRBJ1-1 and V is TRBV7-9; the D is unclear. Looked up from germline, CDR1 is SEHNR and CDR2 is FQNEAQ (reference sequence). V was cut by 5 bases and J by 3 bases, with 16 bases left in between. The CDR3 runs to 15 residues. In DNA form, the CDR3 reads TGTGCCAGCAGCCGTCTTACGGGGAATCACACTGAAGCTTTCTTT. Translation gives CASSRLTGNHTEAFF.

This clonotype came up many times. The rearrangement joins TRBV5-6 to TRBJ2-7; tentatively, D is TRBD1 or TRBD2 (6 bases each). V was clipped by 4 bases and J by 2 bases, with 13 bases between them. Germline CDR1 reads SGHDT; CDR2 reads YYEEEE. The CDR3 covers 14 residues. The CDR3 bases are TGTGCCAGCAGCGCGGGGACACACACCTACGAGCAGTACTTC. Translating it yields CASSAGTHTYEQYF.

The chain recombines TRBV9 with TRBJ1-3; no clear D. Trimming shortened V by 7 bases and J by 2 bases, and 10 bases separated the two germline ends. The CDR3 is 13 amino acids. From germline, CDR1 is SGDLS and CDR2 YYNGEE. The CDR3 sequence: CASGTSAGNTIYF. The DNA of the CDR3 is TGTGCCAGCGGAACTAGCGCTGGAAACACCATATATTTT.

This clonotype was detected ten times or more. This chain connects TRBV12-3 or TRBV12-4 to TRBJ2-7; 10 bases fit TRBD1. The J segment lost 10 bases and the V segment lost 5 bases, leaving 17 bases of the junction unmatched. The CDR3 has 16 amino acids. The CDR3 reads CASSPGQGKIPGGQYF. The CDR3 DNA sequence: TGTGCCAGCAGTCCGGGACAGGGGAAAATACCCGGTGGCCAGTACTTC.

The table lists this clonotype with many counts. This rearrangement joins TRBV6-5 to TRBJ2-2; no definite D call. Germline assignment: CDR1 MNHEY and CDR2 SVGAGI. Trimming took 7 bases from V and 6 from J, leaving 6 bases between them. CDR3 length: 11 residues. CDR3 DNA sequence: TGTGCCAGCACGAAGGCCGGGGAGCTGTTTTTT. Its translation: CASTKAGELFF.

This clonotype was detected many times. The genes are TRBV6-1 and TRBJ1-2; D is unclear. V was shortened by 1 base and J by 3 bases, with 15 bases between the two germline ends. The CDR3 has 16 residues. The germline CDR1 and CDR2 sequences are MNHNS and SASEGT. Here the CDR3 reads CASSEVGPPKYYGYTF. In DNA, the CDR3 is TGTGCCAGCAGTGAAGTTGGCCCACCCAAATACTATGGCTACACCTTC.